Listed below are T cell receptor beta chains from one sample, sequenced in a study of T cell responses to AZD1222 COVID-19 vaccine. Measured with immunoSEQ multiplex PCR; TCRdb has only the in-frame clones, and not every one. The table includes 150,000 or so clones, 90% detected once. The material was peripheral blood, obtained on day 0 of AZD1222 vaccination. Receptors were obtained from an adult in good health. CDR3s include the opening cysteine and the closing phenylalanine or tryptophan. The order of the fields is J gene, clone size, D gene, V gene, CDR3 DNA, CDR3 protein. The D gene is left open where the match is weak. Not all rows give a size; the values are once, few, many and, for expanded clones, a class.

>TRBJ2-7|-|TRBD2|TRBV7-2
TGTGCCAGCAGCGATGCTAGCGGGAGGTCCTACGAGCAGTACTTC
CASSDASGRSYEQYF
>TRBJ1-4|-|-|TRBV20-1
TGCAGTGCTAGTTCAGGGGTAGATGAAAAACTGTTTTTT
CSASSGVDEKLFF
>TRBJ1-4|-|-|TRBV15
TGTGCCACCAGTACGAGCACAGTCGAAAAACTGTTTTTT
CATSTSTVEKLFF
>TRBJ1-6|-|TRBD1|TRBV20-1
TGCAGTGCTAGTCGCAGAGGGACAGGTGATTCACCCCTCCACTTT
CSASRRGTGDSPLHF
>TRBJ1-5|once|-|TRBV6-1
TGTGCCAGCAGTGAAGGCTGGTCGGGGGACGGGGTTTTTACCCAGCATTTT
CASSEGWSGDGVFTQHF
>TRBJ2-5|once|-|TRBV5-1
TGCGCCAGCAGCTTTGGGACTGAAGAGACCCAGTACTTC
CASSFGTEETQYF
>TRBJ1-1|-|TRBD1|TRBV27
TGTGCCAGCAGTTTAACCAACCCGGGACAGGGGACCACTGAAGCTTTCTTT
CASSLTNPGQGTTEAFF
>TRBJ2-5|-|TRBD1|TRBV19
TGTGCCAGTAGTACCAGGGGGCTCGGGGAGACCCAGTACTTC
CASSTRGLGETQYF
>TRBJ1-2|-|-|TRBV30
TGTGCCTGGAGTGTCCCGCGGGGCTACACCTTC
CAWSVPRGYTF
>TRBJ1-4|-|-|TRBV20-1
TGCAGTGCCTCCCGGGAAAAACTGTTTTTT
CSASREKLFF